This entry is about one TCR beta chain. Its target is unknown. The record originates from a study of cytomegalovirus exposure and HLA in healthy donors. Findings and caveats of the study: Investigators reported more than 150 TCR beta chains as tied to cytomegalovirus. V segments that were indistinguishable, TRBV6-2 and TRBV6-3 among them, were omitted from analysis.

This CDR3 has 14 amino acids. Trimming shortened V by 3 bases and J by 5 bases, and 11 bases separated the two germline ends. CDR1 and CDR2 (germline): MNHEY, SMNVEV (reference sequence). This PCR relied on a set of 60 Vbeta primers and 13 Jbeta primers. Produced via immunoSEQ multiplex PCR; TCRdb's table is partial and in-frame only. The data hold 120,000 or so clones, with approximately 87% observed a single time. Sequencing was done on a sample of PBMCs. V usage is TRBV27 and J usage is TRBJ2-1; D perhaps matches TRBD2 (6 bases). The receptor was isolated from a man aged 18 to 29 in good health and CMV-seropositive. The CDR3 sequence: CASSFGGPDNEQFF. Written as DNA, the CDR3 is TGTGCCAGCAGTTTCGGGGGACCGGACAATGAGCAGTTCTTC.